This T cell receptor (beta chain) was recorded in a study of blood T cell repertoires in COVID-19. Overall study: From the United States, Italy and Spain came samples of acute and convalescent COVID-19.

This clone was seen a handful of times. Generated by immunoSEQ multiplex PCR, the TCRdb table keeps only in-frame clones and is missing some. Here the sample spans a few hundred thousand clones, 75% to 90% being singletons. Looked up from germline, CDR1 is MNHEY and CDR2 is SVGAGI. The CDR3 loop spans 15 amino acids. The germline V and J ends were trimmed by 5 bases and 8 bases, with 19 bases remaining between them. This TCR derives from a woman aged 25-40 years who had recovered from COVID-19. The sample consisted of peripheral blood. The rearrangement uses TRBV6-5 and TRBJ1-5; a possible D gene is TRBD1 (5 bases). In DNA, the CDR3 is TGTGCCAGCAGTACCTGGGGACTTCCTGTGGAGCCCCAGCATTTT. Translating it yields CASSTWGLPVEPQHF.